This TCR beta chain was profiled in a study of T cell repertoires in cytomegalovirus infection. Study as a whole: It was recently identified HLA-C-restricted and well-studied HLA-B-restricted CMV epitopes that the study used. Through public TCR beta signatures, both CMV infection and matching HLA type were indicated. Overall study results and limits: Carriers of CMV plus the relevant HLA were identified by cumulative public TCR beta family frequency. Clonotype analysis showed dominance of the ex vivo response by HLA-C-restricted CMV-specific TCR beta clonotypes.

TCRdb analysed the reads with MiXCR anew, one entry per CDR3 protein. The repertoire includes about 920,000 distinct CDR3 sequences, approximately 32% of them detected once, and around an eighth sits in the top ten. The CDR3 extends over 14 amino acids. Trimming cost V 6 bases and J 2 bases, with 13 bases left between them. The germline V gene has CDR1 MNHNY and CDR2 SVGAGI (reference sequence). As regards this clonotype: The antigen is unknown.

The sample was cultured CD8+ T cells from PBMCs, taken from culture after CMV antigen stimulation. The clonotype was recovered from a human donor in good health (CMV status not recorded). Some clones in this sample may be carry-over from other donors' samples. This chain connects TRBV6-6 to TRBJ1-2; perhaps TRBD1 as D (6 bases). Here the CDR3 reads CASSTGRRNYGYTF. The CDR3 DNA reads TGTGCCAGCAGCACAGGGAGGAGGAACTATGGCTACACCTTC.